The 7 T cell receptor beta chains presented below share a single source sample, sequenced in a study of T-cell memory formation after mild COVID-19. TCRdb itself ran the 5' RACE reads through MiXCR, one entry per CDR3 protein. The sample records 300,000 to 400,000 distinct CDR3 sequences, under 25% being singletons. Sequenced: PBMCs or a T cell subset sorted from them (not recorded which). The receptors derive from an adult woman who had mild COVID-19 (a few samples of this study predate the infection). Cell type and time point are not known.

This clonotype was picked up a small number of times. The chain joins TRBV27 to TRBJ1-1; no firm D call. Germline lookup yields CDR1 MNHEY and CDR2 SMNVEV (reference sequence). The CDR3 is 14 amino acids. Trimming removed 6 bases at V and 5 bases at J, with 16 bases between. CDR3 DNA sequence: TGTGCCAGCAGCCCAGGTGGAACGGAGACTGAAGCTTTCTTT. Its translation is CASSPGGTETEAFF.

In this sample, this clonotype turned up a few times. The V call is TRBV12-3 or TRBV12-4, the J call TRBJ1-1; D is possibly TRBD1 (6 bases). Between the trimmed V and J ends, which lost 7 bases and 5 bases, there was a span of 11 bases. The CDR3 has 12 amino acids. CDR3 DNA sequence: TGTGCCAGCAATGGGGGACAAACTGAAGCTTTCTTT. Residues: CASNGGQTEAFF.

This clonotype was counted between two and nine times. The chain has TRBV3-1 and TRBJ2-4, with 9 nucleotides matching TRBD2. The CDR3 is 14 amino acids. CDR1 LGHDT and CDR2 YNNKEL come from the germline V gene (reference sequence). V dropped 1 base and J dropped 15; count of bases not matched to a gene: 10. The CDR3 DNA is TGTGCCAGCAGCCAAGCGTCGAAGCGGGGGGTTCTGTACTTC. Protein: CASSQASKRGVLYF.

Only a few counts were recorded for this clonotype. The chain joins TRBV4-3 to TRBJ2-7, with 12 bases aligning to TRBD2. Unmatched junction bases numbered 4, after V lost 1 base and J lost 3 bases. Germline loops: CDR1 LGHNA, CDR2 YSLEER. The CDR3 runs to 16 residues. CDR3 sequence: CASSQGGLAGFYEQYF. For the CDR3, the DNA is TGCGCCAGCAGCCAAGGGGGACTAGCGGGTTTCTACGAGCAGTACTTC.

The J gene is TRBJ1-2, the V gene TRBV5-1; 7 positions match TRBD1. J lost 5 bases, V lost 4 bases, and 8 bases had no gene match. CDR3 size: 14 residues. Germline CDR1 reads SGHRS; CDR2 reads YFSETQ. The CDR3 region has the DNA TGCGCCAGCAGCCGCTCCGGGACAGAATATGGCTACACCTTC. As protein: CASSRSGTEYGYTF.

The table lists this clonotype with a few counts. The CDR3 nucleotides read TGTGCCAGCAGCCCCGCGGTGGGGGAGCAGTACTTC. It is translated as CASSPAVGEQYF. This chain uses TRBV7-2 with TRBJ2-7; D remains unclear. This CDR3 is 12 amino acids long. Germline CDR1 SGHTA, CDR2 FQGNSA. V lost 5 bases and J 7 bases, leaving 12 bases between the germline ends.

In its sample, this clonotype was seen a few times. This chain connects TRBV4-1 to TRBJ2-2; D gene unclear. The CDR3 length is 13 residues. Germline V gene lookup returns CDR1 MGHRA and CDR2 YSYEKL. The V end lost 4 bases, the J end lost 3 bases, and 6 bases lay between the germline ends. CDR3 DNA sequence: TGCGCCAGCAGCCCTCCGGACACCGGGGAGCTGTTTTTT. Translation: CASSPPDTGELFF.